These 27 T cell receptor beta chains share one sample of origin, sequenced in a study of human T cells and chemical hapten exposure. The time point: patch test 1, 2 weeks after DPC sensitization. Treatment specified: therapeutic diphenylcyclopropenone sensitization with weekly scalp DPC. Extraction yielded total RNA from whole blood (unfractionated). TCRdb reprocessed the RACE reads with MiXCR, giving one entry per CDR3 protein. The sample includes about 41,000 distinct CDR3 sequences, 4% of them seen just once. The source was whole blood, collected in connection with sensitization to the hapten diphenylcyclopropenone (DPC). The receptors stem from a man in his fifties with alopecia areata. Some clones in this sample may be carry-over from other donors' samples.

This clonotype has a handful of counts. The V call is TRBV10-2, the J call TRBJ2-6; 8 bases are shared with TRBD1. CDR1 and CDR2 (germline): WSHSY, SAAADI. This CDR3 has 15 amino acids. V lost 4 bases, J lost 2 bases, and 1 base stayed unmatched. For the CDR3, the DNA is TGCGCCAGCAGTGCGGACAGGGCTGGGGCCAACGTCCTGACTTTC. Its protein is CASSADRAGANVLTF.

In its sample, this clonotype was seen many times. This chain uses TRBV6-5 with TRBJ2-7; TRBD2 matches at 10 bases. CDR3 length equals 18 residues. The V and J ends lost 2 bases and 1 base, in that order; junction bases with no gene match: 11. Germline values: CDR1 MNHEY, CDR2 SVGAGI. The CDR3 coding sequence is TGTGCCAGCAGTTACCGGGCGCCGCAACTAGCGGGGTCCTACGAGCAGTACTTC. Its translation is CASSYRAPQLAGSYEQYF.

This clonotype appeared many times. This chain connects TRBV3-1 to TRBJ2-6; D is unclear. The V gene lost 2 bases and the J gene lost 4 bases, with 6 bases spanning the gap. The CDR3 spans 14 residues. CDR1 and CDR2 (germline): LGHDT, YNNKEL (reference sequence). The CDR3 spells CASSQRGGANVLTF. In DNA form, the CDR3 reads TGTGCCAGCAGCCAAAGAGGAGGGGCCAACGTCCTGACTTTC.

This clonotype was seen ten or more times. This chain's CDR3 is CASSVKGGSYNEQFF. DNA for the CDR3: TGTGCCAGCAGCGTGAAGGGGGGCTCCTACAATGAGCAGTTCTTC. The V call is TRBV7-9, the J call TRBJ2-1; D assignment may be TRBD1 or TRBD2 (6 bases each). CDR3 length equals 15 residues. Germline-derived CDR1 and CDR2 are SEHNR and FQNEAQ (reference sequence). The ends were cut back, 5 bases at V and 0 bases at J, with 11 bases in the middle. Supplemented by reference TRBV7-9 and TRBJ2-1, the full variable domain reads DTGVSQNPRHKITKRGQNVTFRCDPISEHNRLYWYRQTLGQGPEFLTYFQNEAQLEKSRLLSDRFSAERPKGSFSTLEIQRTEQGDSAMYLCASSVKGGSYNEQFFGPGTRLTVL.

This clonotype has a handful of counts. This chain links TRBV29-1 with TRBJ2-7, with D perhaps matching TRBD1 (6 bases). Trimming took off 4 bases at V and 4 bases at J, with 11 bases between the two ends. The germline V gene encodes CDR1 SQVTM and CDR2 ANQGSEA. The CDR3 spans 12 residues. The CDR3 DNA sequence: TGCAGCGTTGCACAGGGATCGTACGAGCAGTACTTC. It encodes CSVAQGSYEQYF.

This clonotype was detected many times. The V gene is TRBV5-1, the J gene TRBJ2-3; a weak D match, TRBD2 (6 bases). V was pared by 3 bases and J by 2 bases, with 10 bases between. Germline CDR1 is SGHRS and CDR2 is YFSETQ. The CDR3 contains 14 residues. The CDR3 loop reads CASSSGLATDTQYF. In DNA, the CDR3 is TGCGCCAGCAGCTCGGGACTTGCCACAGATACGCAGTATTTT.

This clonotype was observed at least ten times. This chain connects TRBV29-1 to TRBJ1-1; D possibly corresponds to TRBD1 (6 bases). Germline values: CDR1 SQVTM, CDR2 ANQGSEA. V shed 7 bases and J shed 5 bases, with 8 bases lying between them. The CDR3 contains 10 residues. The CDR3 sequence is CSAGQTEAFF. The DNA for the CDR3 is TGCAGCGCTGGACAGACTGAAGCTTTCTTT.

This clonotype came up many times. The rearrangement joins TRBV29-1 to TRBJ2-1; 11 bases map to TRBD1. This CDR3 comprises 14 residues. Losses at the gene ends were 2 bases for V and 7 bases for J; bases not matched to a gene: 4. From germline, CDR1 is SQVTM and CDR2 ANQGSEA. CDR3 sequence reads: CSVEWTGGFNEQFF. In DNA form, the CDR3 reads TGCAGCGTTGAATGGACAGGGGGCTTTAATGAGCAGTTCTTC.

This clonotype occurred many times. The CDR3 region has the DNA TGTGCCAGCAGCTTATACGCCTCGAACACCGGGGAGCTGTTTTTT. The encoded protein is CASSLYASNTGELFF. This sequence joins TRBV7-8 and TRBJ2-2; the D is unclear. Germline CDR1 reads SGHVS; CDR2 reads FQNEAQ. The CDR3 length is 15 residues. Trimming removed 2 bases at V and 0 bases at J, with 7 bases between. Combining the CDR3 with reference TRBV7-8 and TRBJ2-2 gives the whole variable domain GAGVSQSPRYKVAKRGQDVALRCDPISGHVSLFWYQQALGQGPEFLTYFQNEAQLDKSGLPSDRFFAERPEGSVSTLKIQRTQQEDSAVYLCASSLYASNTGELFFGEGSRLTVL.

This clonotype has a handful of counts. The V gene is TRBV29-1, the J gene TRBJ2-1, with 14 bases fitting TRBD2. V lost 6 bases to trimming and J lost 2 bases; unmatched junction nucleotides: 12. Germline V gives CDR1 SQVTM, CDR2 ANQGSEA. The length of the CDR3 is 18 residues. The CDR3 DNA sequence: TGCAGCGTCCGGACAGGGACTAGCGGGAGTGGCGCCTACAATGAGCAGTTCTTC. It is translated as CSVRTGTSGSGAYNEQFF.

Many counts were recorded for this clonotype. This sequence joins TRBV29-1 and TRBJ2-1, with D hard to call. V was shortened by 5 bases and J by 10 bases, with 15 bases between the two germline ends. CDR3 length equals 12 residues. Germline V lookup: CDR1 SQVTM, CDR2 ANQGSEA. The CDR3 DNA reads TGCAGCGTTCCCATTACTCACCCCGAGCAGTTCTTC. Translated: CSVPITHPEQFF.

This clonotype has ten or more counts. The chain carries TRBV7-8 and TRBJ1-2; D possibly corresponds to TRBD1 (5 bases). This CDR3 has 12 residues. Trimming removed 6 bases at V and 8 bases at J, with 13 bases between. Germline values: CDR1 SGHVS, CDR2 FQNEAQ. CDR3 protein: CASRRGSGGYTF. The CDR3 DNA is TGTGCCAGCAGGCGGGGGTCGGGGGGCTACACCTTC. The full variable domain, with the rest looked up from reference TRBV7-8 and TRBJ1-2, is GAGVSQSPRYKVAKRGQDVALRCDPISGHVSLFWYQQALGQGPEFLTYFQNEAQLDKSGLPSDRFFAERPEGSVSTLKIQRTQQEDSAVYLCASRRGSGGYTFGSGTRLTVV.

This clonotype was recorded at least ten times. The chain carries TRBV29-1 and TRBJ2-5; D not resolved. The CDR3 spans 10 residues. The V and J ends lost 3 bases and 5 bases respectively, with 4 bases between them. Per germline, CDR1 SQVTM and CDR2 ANQGSEA. CDR3 sequence (DNA): TGCAGCGTTGAGCAGGAGACCCAGTACTTC. Protein: CSVEQETQYF.

Remarks on this clonotype: A much larger clone lies one base from this, so it may be a read error. The chain recombines TRBV11-2 with TRBJ1-1, with TRBD1 identical over 8 bases. Germline CDR1 and CDR2: SGHAT and FQNNGV. This CDR3 spans 14 amino acids. The V segment lost 2 bases and the J segment 5 bases; nucleotides outside the gene matches: 4. The CDR3 spells CASSLRGQVTEAFF. CDR3 DNA sequence: TGTGCCAGCAGCTTACGGGGACAGGTGACTGAAGCTTTCTTT.

This clonotype appeared many times. The chain uses TRBV12-3 or TRBV12-4 and TRBJ2-5; 8 bases align to TRBD2. V gave up 5 bases and J gave up 5 bases; unmatched junction bases: 7. This CDR3 has 14 amino acids. The CDR3 spells CASSPPGLVETQYF. The CDR3 DNA is TGTGCCAGCAGTCCACCGGGACTAGTTGAGACCCAGTACTTC.

This clonotype was seen at least ten times. V is TRBV6-5 and J is TRBJ2-7, with 7 bases matching TRBD1. Germline assignment: CDR1 MNHEY and CDR2 SVGAGI. Unmatched junction bases numbered 3, after V lost 2 bases and J lost 2 bases. The CDR3 is 14 residues long. CDR3 sequence: CASSYGTATYEQYF. In nucleotides, the CDR3 is TGTGCCAGCAGTTACGGGACAGCCACCTACGAGCAGTACTTC.

This clonotype was observed many times. J is TRBJ2-3 and V is TRBV6-1; tentatively, D is TRBD1 (6 bases). With 6 bases removed from V and 5 bases from J, the gap between germline ends came to 12 bases. The CDR3 is 13 residues long. Germline-derived CDR1 and CDR2 are MNHNS and SASEGT. CDR3 residues: CASSHDRKDTQYF. The CDR3 DNA reads as TGTGCCAGCAGCCACGACAGGAAAGATACGCAGTATTTT.

This clonotype was counted ten times or more. The chain combines TRBV6-2 or TRBV6-3 with TRBJ2-1; 8 positions match TRBD2. CDR3 length equals 15 residues. With V trimmed by 5 bases and J by 1 base, 4 bases remained unmatched. The V gene's germline CDR1 is MNHEY and CDR2 SVGEGT. As DNA, the CDR3 is TGTGCCAGCAGTCTGCGACTAGCGTCCTACAATGAGCAGTTCTTC. Protein product: CASSLRLASYNEQFF.

This clonotype showed up many times. At one of its ends the junction is not consistent with the germline gene, which may arise from a read error. The chain links TRBV7-2 to TRBJ2-5, with 10 nucleotides matching TRBD2. Germline V CDR1 and CDR2: SGHTA, FQGNSA. The CDR3 contains 15 residues. This chain's CDR3 is CASSLAGAGAETQYF. CDR3 DNA: TGTGCCAGCAGCCTAGCGGGAGCGGGGGCGGAGACCCAGTACTTC.

V usage is TRBV4-1 and J usage is TRBJ1-4; no definite D call. Germline V gene lookup returns CDR1 MGHRA and CDR2 YSYEKL. V gave up 1 base and J gave up 7 bases, with 10 bases separating them. The CDR3 consists of 14 residues. The DNA of the CDR3 is TGCGCCAGCAGCCAAGGATTGGGCGGTGAAAAACTGTTTTTT. It yields the protein CASSQGLGGEKLFF.

Ten or more counts support this clonotype. The J gene is TRBJ2-3, the V gene TRBV5-1; 8 bases fit TRBD2. This CDR3 region has 14 residues. The junction had 7 bases not matched to a gene; V was cut back by 6 bases and J by 4 bases. Germline lookup yields CDR1 SGHRS and CDR2 YFSETQ. The CDR3 loop reads CASNSGSGADTQYF. CDR3 in DNA: TGCGCCAGCAACAGCGGGAGTGGCGCAGATACGCAGTATTTT.

Many counts were recorded for this clonotype. The chain combines TRBV12-3 or TRBV12-4 with TRBJ2-3; 7 bases are shared with TRBD2. J was trimmed by 1 base and V by 7 bases; bases with no gene match: 8. The CDR3 spans 15 residues. The CDR3 sequence is CASMRRGEGTDTQYF. The CDR3 region has the DNA TGTGCCAGCATGCGACGGGGGGAAGGCACAGATACGCAGTATTTT.

Relative to its sample, this clonotype is medium-sized. V gene TRBV28 combines with J gene TRBJ2-2; 8 bases fit TRBD2. Trimming removed 5 bases from V and 6 bases from J; junction bases left unmatched: 5. CDR3 length equals 14 residues. Per germline, CDR1 MDHEN and CDR2 SYDVKM. As DNA, the CDR3 is TGTGCCAGCAGTGTGACTAGCGCCTCCGGGGAGCTGTTTTTT. This codes for CASSVTSASGELFF. Complete variable domain (other parts from reference TRBV28 and TRBJ2-2): DVKVTQSSRYLVKRTGEKVFLECVQDMDHENMFWYRQDPGLGLRLIYFSYDVKMKEKGDIPEGYSVSREKKERFSLILESASTNQTSMYLCASSVTSASGELFFGEGSRLTVL.

In regard to this clonotype: This may arise from a read error, as a much more abundant clone is one base away. The genes are TRBV28 and TRBJ2-5, with TRBD2 identical over 7 bases. Germline CDR1 and CDR2: MDHEN and SYDVKM. The CDR3 consists of 14 residues. The DNA of the CDR3 is TGTGTCAGCAGTTCTGGGGGGGAACTGGAGACCCAGTACTTC. Encoded protein: CVSSSGGELETQYF. Drawing the rest from reference TRBV28 and TRBJ2-5, the complete variable domain is DVKVTQSSRYLVKRTGEKVFLECVQDMDHENMFWYRQDPGLGLRLIYFSYDVKMKEKGDIPEGYSVSREKKERFSLILESASTNQTSMYLCVSSSGGELETQYFGPGTRLLVL.

At least ten counts were recorded for this clonotype. The V and J genes are TRBV5-4 and TRBJ2-1; 8 bases map to TRBD2. V lost 4 bases to trimming and J lost 3 bases; unmatched junction nucleotides: 9. The length of the CDR3 is 16 residues. Germline CDR1 reads SGHNT; CDR2 reads YYREEE (reference sequence). CDR3 loop: CASSQQSGGRYNEQFF. CDR3 nucleotide sequence: TGTGCCAGCAGCCAACAGAGCGGGGGCCGCTACAATGAGCAGTTCTTC.

J is TRBJ2-3 and V is TRBV7-8; TRBD2 might be the D (5 bases). V lost 1 base and J 2 bases, leaving 16 bases between the germline ends. This CDR3 has 17 amino acids. Germline lookup yields CDR1 SGHVS and CDR2 FQNEAQ. In nucleotides, the CDR3 is TGTGCCAGCAGCTTAGAGTTCGAGGGCGTAGACACAGATACGCAGTATTTT. Its translation is CASSLEFEGVDTDTQYF.

This clonotype was recorded many times. This chain joins TRBV29-1 and TRBJ2-2, with D hard to call. Germline values: CDR1 SQVTM, CDR2 ANQGSEA. V was trimmed by 7 bases and J by 2 bases, leaving 5 bases between them. The CDR3 is 11 amino acids. CDR3 bases: TGCAGCGCCCTAAACACCGGGGAGCTGTTTTTT. Translated, it gives CSALNTGELFF.